The clone carrying this TCR beta chain was detected ten times or more. What it binds is unknown. The library targeted TCRbeta and was prepared with unique molecular identifiers. TCRdb independently ran MiXCR on the PCR reads; one entry per CDR3 protein. The sample has hundreds of thousands of distinct CDR3 sequences, more than 9% seen once. The CDR3 runs 16 residues. Losses at the gene ends were 1 base for V and 5 bases for J; bases not matched to a gene: 8. Germline CDR1 reads MGHRA; CDR2 reads YSYEKL. The data belong to a study of T-cell reconstitution after alpha-beta-depleted transplantation in children. Overall study results and limits: T-cell counts and diversity at one year post-transplant came mainly from newly produced T cells. Several hundred expanded graft clones reportedly were the source of alpha-beta T cells about two months after transplant. Where some patients showed high TCRbeta diversity at day 60, it came from recipient T cells and thymic progenitors that had survived.

The clonotype comes from a child aged 2 to 15 with inherited bone marrow failure, due to receive a stem cell transplant. The specimen was PBMCs, collected before TCRalphabeta/CD19-depleted stem cell transplant. The V and J genes are TRBV4-1 and TRBJ2-5, with TRBD2 identical over 9 bases. In DNA form, the CDR3 reads TGCGCCAGCAGCCAAGGAGGCGGGAGGGCGGCTGAGACCCAGTACTTC. Its translation is CASSQGGGRAAETQYF.